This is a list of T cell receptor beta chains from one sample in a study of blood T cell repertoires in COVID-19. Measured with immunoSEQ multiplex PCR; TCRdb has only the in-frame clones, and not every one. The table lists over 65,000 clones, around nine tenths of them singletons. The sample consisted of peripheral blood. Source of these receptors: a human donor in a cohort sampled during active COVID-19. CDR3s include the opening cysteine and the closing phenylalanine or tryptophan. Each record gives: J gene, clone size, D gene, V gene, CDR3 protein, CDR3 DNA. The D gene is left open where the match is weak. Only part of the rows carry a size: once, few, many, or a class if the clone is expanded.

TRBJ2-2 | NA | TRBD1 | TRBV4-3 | CASSRKTGAITGELFF | TGCGCCAGCAGCCGCAAGACAGGGGCGATAACCGGGGAGCTGTTTTTT
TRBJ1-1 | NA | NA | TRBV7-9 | CASSLGGGWTEAFF | TGTGCCAGCAGCTTAGGAGGCGGGTGGACTGAAGCTTTCTTT
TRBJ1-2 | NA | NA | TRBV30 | CAWTTGNYGYTF | TGTGCCTGGACCACAGGGAACTATGGCTACACCTTC
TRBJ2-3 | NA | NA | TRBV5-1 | CASRPDTTGTDTQYF | TGCGCCAGCAGACCCGACACCACCGGCACAGATACGCAGTATTTT
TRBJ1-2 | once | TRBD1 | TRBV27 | CASSRYTGGSYGYTF | TGTGCCAGCAGTCGCTACACAGGGGGCTCTTATGGCTACACCTTC
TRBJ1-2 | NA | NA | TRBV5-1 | CASSLALTAEGYTF | TGCGCCAGCAGCTTGGCCCTAACAGCGGAGGGCTACACCTTC
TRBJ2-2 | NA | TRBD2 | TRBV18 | CASSQSGLAGVNTGELFF | TGTGCCAGCTCACAATCGGGACTAGCGGGAGTAAACACCGGGGAGCTGTTTTTT
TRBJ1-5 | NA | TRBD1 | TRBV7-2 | CAAVAGGLGQPQHF | TGTGCAGCGGTAGCAGGGGGGCTTGGTCAGCCCCAGCATTTT
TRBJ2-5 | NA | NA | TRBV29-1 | CSVRTGTSQETQYF | TGCAGCGTGCGCACCGGGACTTCACAAGAGACCCAGTACTTC
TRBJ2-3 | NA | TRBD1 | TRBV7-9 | CAYLRGPSTDTQYF | TGTGCGTACCTCAGGGGGCCCAGCACAGATACGCAGTATTTT
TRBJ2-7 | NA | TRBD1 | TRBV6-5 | CATPTGDGSYEQYF | TGTGCCACCCCCACAGGGGACGGGTCCTACGAGCAGTACTTC
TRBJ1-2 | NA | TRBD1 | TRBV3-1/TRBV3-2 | CASSQDFGFMAGQNYGYTF | TGTGCCAGCAGCCAAGATTTCGGCTTCATGGCGGGACAGAACTATGGCTACACCTTC
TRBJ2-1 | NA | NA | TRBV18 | CASSGVIGQVGVQQFF | TGTGCCAGCTCAGGCGTGATCGGACAAGTAGGGGTCCAGCAGTTCTTC
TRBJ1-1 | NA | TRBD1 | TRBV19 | CASSVTGTGGVTEAFF | TGTGCCAGTAGTGTAACCGGGACAGGGGGCGTCACTGAAGCTTTCTTT
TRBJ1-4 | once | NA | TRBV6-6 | CASRKPTSNEKLFF | TGTGCCAGCAGGAAACCGACATCTAATGAAAAACTGTTTTTT
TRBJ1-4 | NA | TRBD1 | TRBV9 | CASSDDRGLEKLFF | TGTGCCAGCAGCGACGACAGGGGGCTTGAAAAACTGTTTTTT
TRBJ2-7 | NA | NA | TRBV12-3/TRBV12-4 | CASSRDTIWEQYF | TGTGCCAGCAGCCGGGACACAATCTGGGAGCAGTACTTC
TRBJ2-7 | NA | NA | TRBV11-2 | CASSSLSGDSYEQYF | TGTGCCAGCAGCTCCCTCTCCGGGGATTCCTACGAGCAGTACTTC
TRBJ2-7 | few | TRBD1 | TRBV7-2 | CASSSDTSTGGLSYEQYF | TGTGCCAGCAGCTCCGATACGTCGACAGGGGGCCTCTCCTACGAGCAGTACTTC
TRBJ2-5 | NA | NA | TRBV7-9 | CASSLREGGETQYF | TGTGCCAGCAGCCTCAGGGAAGGGGGAGAGACCCAGTACTTC
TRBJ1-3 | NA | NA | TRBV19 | CASSIQGLSGNTIYF | TGTGCCAGTAGTATCCAGGGCCTCTCTGGAAACACCATATATTTT
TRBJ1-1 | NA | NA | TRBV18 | CASSPQSLNTEAFF | TGTGCCAGCTCACCCCAGTCCCTGAACACTGAAGCTTTCTTT
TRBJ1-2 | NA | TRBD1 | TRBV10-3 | CAISESVDRAAYYGYTF | TGTGCCATCAGTGAGTCTGTCGACAGGGCAGCTTACTATGGCTACACCTTC
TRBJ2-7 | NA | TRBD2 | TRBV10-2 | CASSTTSAEQYF | TGCGCCAGCTCTACGACTAGCGCCGAGCAGTACTTC
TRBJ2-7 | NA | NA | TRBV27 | CASSQGQTYEQYF | TGTGCCAGCAGTCAGGGACAAACCTACGAGCAGTACTTC
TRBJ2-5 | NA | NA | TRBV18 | CASSFPGQETQYF | TGTGCCAGCTCATTTCCGGGGCAAGAGACCCAGTACTTC
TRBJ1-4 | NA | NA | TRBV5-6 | CASSRTGLGEKLFF | TGTGCCAGCAGCCGAACAGGGCTTGGTGAAAAACTGTTTTTT
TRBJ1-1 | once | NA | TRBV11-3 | CASSSQRTEAFF | TGTGCCAGCAGTTCCCAGCGCACTGAAGCTTTCTTT
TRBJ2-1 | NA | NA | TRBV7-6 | CASSLVATQGADEQFF | TGTGCCAGCAGCTTAGTGGCCACGCAGGGCGCGGATGAGCAGTTCTTC
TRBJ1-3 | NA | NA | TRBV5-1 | CASSSVGRSGNTIYF | TGCGCCAGCAGCTCTGTGGGGCGCTCTGGAAACACCATATATTTT
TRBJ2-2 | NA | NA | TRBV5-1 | CASRPTGRPGELFF | TGCGCCAGCAGACCTACAGGGAGACCCGGGGAGCTGTTTTTT
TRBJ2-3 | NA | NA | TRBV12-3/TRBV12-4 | CASRLYTDTQYF | TGTGCCAGCAGACTATACACAGATACGCAGTATTTT
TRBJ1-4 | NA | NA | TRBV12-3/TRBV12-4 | CASSPGAVEKLFF | TGTGCCAGCAGCCCAGGGGCTGTTGAAAAACTGTTTTTT
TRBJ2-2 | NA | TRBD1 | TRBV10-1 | CASRDREGGELFF | TGCGCCAGCAGAGACAGGGAAGGCGGGGAGCTGTTTTTT
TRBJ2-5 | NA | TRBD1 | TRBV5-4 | CASSATGSETQYF | TGTGCCAGCAGCGCGACAGGGAGCGAGACCCAGTACTTC
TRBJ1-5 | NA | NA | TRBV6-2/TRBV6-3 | CASSLGTSYQPQHF | TGTGCCAGCAGCCTCGGGACATCGTATCAGCCCCAGCATTTT
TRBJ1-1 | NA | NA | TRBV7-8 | CASSLAAGPNTEAFF | TGTGCCAGCAGCTTAGCGGCAGGGCCTAACACTGAAGCTTTCTTT
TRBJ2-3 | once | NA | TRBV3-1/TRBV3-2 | CASSNFDEGSQYF | TGTGCCAGCAGCAATTTTGACGAGGGTTCGCAGTATTTT
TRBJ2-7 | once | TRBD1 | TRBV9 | CASSIGQGNEQYF | TGTGCCAGCAGCATCGGACAGGGGAACGAGCAGTACTTC
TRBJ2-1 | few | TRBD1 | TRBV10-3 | CAISEPSKTGTYNEQFF | TGTGCCATCAGTGAGCCGTCCAAGACAGGGACCTACAATGAGCAGTTCTTC
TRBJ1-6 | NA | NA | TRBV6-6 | CASSYAEGNSPLHF | TGTGCCAGCAGTTATGCGGAGGGAAATTCACCCCTCCACTTT
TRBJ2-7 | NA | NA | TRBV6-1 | CASSEPQVHEQYF | TGTGCCAGCAGTGAACCCCAGGTCCACGAGCAGTACTTC
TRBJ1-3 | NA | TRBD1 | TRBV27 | CASSQLFRDRARAGNTIYF | TGTGCCAGCAGTCAGCTATTCCGGGACAGGGCTAGGGCTGGAAACACCATATATTTT
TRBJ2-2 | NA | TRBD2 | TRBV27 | CASRIAGGRTGELFF | TGTGCCAGCAGGATAGCGGGGGGCCGCACCGGGGAGCTGTTTTTT
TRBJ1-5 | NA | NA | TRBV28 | CASSFRDGGGNQPQHF | TGTGCCAGCAGTTTTAGGGATGGGGGCGGCAATCAGCCCCAGCATTTT
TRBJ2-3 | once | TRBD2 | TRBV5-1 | CASSLESSGVTDTQYF | TGCGCCAGCAGCTTGGAGTCTAGCGGGGTTACAGATACGCAGTATTTT
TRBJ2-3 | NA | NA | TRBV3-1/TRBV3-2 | CASSQGRGGTQYF | TGTGCCAGCAGCCAAGGAAGGGGGGGTACGCAGTATTTT
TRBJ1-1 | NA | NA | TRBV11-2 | CASSSPGNENTEAFF | TGTGCCAGCAGCTCGCCAGGGAATGAGAACACTGAAGCTTTCTTT
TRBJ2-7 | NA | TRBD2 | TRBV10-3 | CAIQSGGTSSYEQYF | TGTGCCATACAAAGCGGGGGGACTAGCTCCTACGAGCAGTACTTC
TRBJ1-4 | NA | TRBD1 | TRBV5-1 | CASSPGQGREKLFF | TGCGCCAGCAGCCCCGGACAGGGGCGGGAAAAACTGTTTTTT
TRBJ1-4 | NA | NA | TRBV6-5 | CASSNPTSNEKLFF | TGTGCCAGCAGCAACCCCACATCTAATGAAAAACTGTTTTTT
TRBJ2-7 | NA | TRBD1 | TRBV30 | CAWSPLPRQGYEQYF | TGTGCCTGGAGTCCGTTACCGAGACAGGGGTACGAGCAGTACTTC
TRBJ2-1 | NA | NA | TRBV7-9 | CASSGDIGNEQFF | TGTGCCAGCTCCGGGGACATAGGGAATGAGCAGTTCTTC
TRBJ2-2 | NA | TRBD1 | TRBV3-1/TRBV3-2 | CASSQVGTGAGELFF | TGTGCCAGCAGCCAAGTAGGGACAGGGGCCGGGGAGCTGTTTTTT
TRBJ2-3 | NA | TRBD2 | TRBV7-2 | CASSLGAGRDTQYF | TGTGCCAGCAGCTTAGGAGCGGGGAGAGATACGCAGTATTTT
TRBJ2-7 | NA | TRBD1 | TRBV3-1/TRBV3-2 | CASSQKTGGRYEQYF | TGTGCCAGCAGCCAGAAGACAGGGGGCCGGTACGAGCAGTACTTC
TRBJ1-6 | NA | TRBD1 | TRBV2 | CASSGTAPNSPLHF | TGTGCCAGCAGCGGGACAGCTCCAAATTCACCCCTCCACTTT